This note documents a single TCR beta chain sequence. What it binds is unknown. This entry comes from a study of cytomegalovirus exposure and HLA in healthy donors. The study, taken as a whole, reports: CMV serostatus alone was available as immune exposure information. In a later analysis, most CMV-associated TCR beta chains appeared HLA-restricted. Cytomegalovirus status was reportedly diagnosed by the classifier with high sensitivity and specificity.

V was clipped by 2 bases and J by 8 bases, with 12 bases between them. The CDR3 extends over 13 amino acids. In germline, CDR1 is SGHVS, CDR2 FQNEAQ. It was with 60 Vbeta and 13 Jbeta primers that the PCR ran. Sequencing used immunoSEQ multiplex PCR; TCRdb keeps in-frame clones, though not all of them. The sample includes around 67,000 clones, approximately 60% of them seen just once. This TCR derives from a woman aged 45-59 years in good health and CMV-seronegative. The chain carries TRBV7-8 and TRBJ1-1; D is ambiguous. Source material: PBMCs. CDR3 sequence reads: CASSLSRRREAFF. The CDR3, as DNA: TGTGCCAGCAGCTTATCCCGACGGAGGGAAGCTTTCTTT.